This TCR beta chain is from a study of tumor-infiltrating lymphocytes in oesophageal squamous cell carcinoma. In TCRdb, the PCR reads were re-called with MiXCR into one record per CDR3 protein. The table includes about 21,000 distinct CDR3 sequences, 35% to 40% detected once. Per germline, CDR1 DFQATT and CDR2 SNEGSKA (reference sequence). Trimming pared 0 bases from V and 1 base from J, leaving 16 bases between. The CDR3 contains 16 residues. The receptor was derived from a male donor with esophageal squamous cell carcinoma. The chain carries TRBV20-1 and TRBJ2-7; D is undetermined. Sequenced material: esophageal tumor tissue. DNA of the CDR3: TGCAGTGCTAGAGACCCCAACAGTTTACGGTCCTACGAGCAGTACTTC. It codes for CSARDPNSLRSYEQYF.